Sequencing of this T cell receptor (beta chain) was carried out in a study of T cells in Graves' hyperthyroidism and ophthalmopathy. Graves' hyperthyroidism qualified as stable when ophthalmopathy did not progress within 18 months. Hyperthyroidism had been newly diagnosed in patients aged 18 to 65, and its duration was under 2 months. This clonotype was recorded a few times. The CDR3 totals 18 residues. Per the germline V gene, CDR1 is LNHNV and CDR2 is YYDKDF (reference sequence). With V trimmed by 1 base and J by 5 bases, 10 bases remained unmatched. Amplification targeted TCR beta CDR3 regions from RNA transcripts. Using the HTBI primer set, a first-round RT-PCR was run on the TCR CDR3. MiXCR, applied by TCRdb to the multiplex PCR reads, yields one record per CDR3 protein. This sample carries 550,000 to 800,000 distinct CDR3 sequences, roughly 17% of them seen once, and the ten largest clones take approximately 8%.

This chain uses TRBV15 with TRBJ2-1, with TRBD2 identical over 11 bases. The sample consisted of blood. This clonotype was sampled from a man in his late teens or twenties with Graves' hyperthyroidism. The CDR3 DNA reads TGTGCCACCAGCAGAGGAAGCGGGGGGACTAGCGGTCACAATGAGCAGTTCTTC. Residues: CATSRGSGGTSGHNEQFF.